This paragraph reports one T cell receptor beta chain. Its specific antigen is unknown. Qualities for individual bases were not recorded, and no much larger clone is one base off. Each collaborating institution followed its own protocols to collect whole blood in K2EDTA tubes. For TCRbeta analysis, collaborators shipped samples in one of three forms: frozen whole blood, isolated PBMCs, or DNA extracted from either of those sample types. This record comes from a study of blood T cell repertoires in COVID-19 (TCRdb year 2020). Background on the whole study: Samples covering the acute and convalescent phases of COVID-19 were provided by collaborators in the United States, Italy and Spain. The material from the prospective study consisted of cDNA or gDNA derived from T cells, B-cell-depleted T cells, or PBMCs. Deeply sampled blood TCRbeta repertoires from subjects exposed to, actively infected with, or recovered from COVID-19 were included in the dataset. The repertoires were released in a freely available public database intended as a resource for research on the immune response to SARS-CoV-2. Samples came from the ongoing ImmuneRACE study (first 160 participants) plus 1,254 subjects from 6 global collaborators. Sample metadata almost always included a de-identified subject ID, COVID-19 status, age in years and sex. Where available, HLA class I and class II types were obtained from metadata supplied by the sample provider rather than from assay-based typing.

TCRbeta CDR3 regions were amplified from genomic DNA by means of the immunoSEQ Assay, a bias-controlled multiplex PCR. Concerning the study's data processing: Within the assay, amplification of reference gene primers was used to estimate how many nucleated cells each sample contained. To quantify the absolute abundance of each unique TCRbeta CDR3 rearrangement, sequence reads were collapsed and filtered. For each sample, productive Simpson clonality was calculated as the square root of Simpson's diversity index over productive rearrangements. In its TCRdb copy, this immuneACCESS table keeps in-frame sequences only and misses some clones. Where compared with another copy, unresolved V genes explain less than half of these, and the others have no known cause. From that table come the V and J calls and clone size; the DNA was used to work out D and trimming. This sample has 110,000 or so clones in its table, and 75% to 90% of those were observed once. The ten top clones hold about 20% of the sample.

Study-wide conclusions, independent of this receptor: The amount of clinical and demographic metadata varied by source and participant and was provided uncurated.

CDR1 and CDR2 are drawn from the germline V gene (reference sequence): MNHEY, SMNVEV. Reading from cysteine to phenylalanine, the CDR3 counts 20 amino acids. The CDR3 DNA has 60 bases and is translated from base 1. V has 5 bases trimmed and J has 0 bases trimmed; junction bases matching no gene number 19. The sample consisted of peripheral blood. The chain joins TRBV27 to TRBJ1-2; 9 bases in the junction line up with TRBD1. The TCR was taken from a woman aged 55-70 years with acute or convalescent COVID-19. The CDR3 reads CASSPKGPRGQGKANYGYTF. The DNA sequence is given as TGTGCCAGCAGTCCCAAAGGTCCCCGGGGACAGGGTAAAGCTAACTATGGCTACACCTTC.